The table lists the clone carrying this TCR beta chain with a count of one. No antigen is known for it. This sample is drawn from a study of cytomegalovirus exposure and HLA in healthy donors. Study-wide results and limits: Immune exposure information comprised only CMV serostatus. Altogether, 164 TCR beta chains were recorded as cytomegalovirus-associated.

Per the germline V gene, CDR1 is MDHEN and CDR2 is SYDVKM. Trimming took 6 bases from V and 6 from J, leaving 12 bases between them. CDR3 size: 12 residues. The PCR used 60 Vbeta and 13 Jbeta primers. Some clones are missing from TCRdb's copy, which holds only in-frame ones; the method was immunoSEQ multiplex PCR. The repertoire holds about 140,000 clones, with more than 75% as singletons. The clonotype originates from a man aged 30 to 45 in good health and CMV-seronegative. The sequencing input was PBMCs. V is TRBV28 and J is TRBJ2-7; maybe TRBD1 (6 bases). CDR3 residues: CASSLTGSEQYF. The CDR3 nucleotides read TGTGCCAGCAGCCTAACAGGGAGCGAGCAGTACTTC.